This T cell receptor (beta chain) was obtained from a study of Ad26.COV2.S vaccination and SARS-CoV-2 variants. Study-level background: The authors gave Ad26.COV2.S intramuscularly, either once or twice 56 days apart.

The study's findings and limits: Spike-specific TCR breadth ran higher among vaccine recipients than placebo recipients.

Turning to this clone: Antigen specificity is unknown.

CDR3 length: 18 amino acids. Germline loops: CDR1 SGHRS, CDR2 YFSETQ. The ends lost 3 bases at V and 7 bases at J; junction bases unmatched: 18. Treatment meaning: some 20 received Ad26.COV2.S at low or high dose, single or two shots; about 5 received placebo; per-sample allocation not given. The samples were gathered on day 63 after the first injection of vaccine or placebo. Donation was by an adult aged 18-55 years who was in Boston. The protocol was immunoSEQ multiplex PCR, while the TCRdb copy is restricted to in-frame clones and leaves out a portion. The table has a few hundred thousand clones, around 88% seen once.

V usage is TRBV5-1 and J usage is TRBJ2-1; 8 bases fit TRBD2. The source of this sequence is a person between 18 and 65 years old who received the Ad26.COV2.S COVID-19 vaccine or a placebo. The source material was peripheral blood, sampled in a trial of Ad26.COV2.S vaccine versus placebo. The CDR3 sequence: CASSSSVPGGAWKNEQFF. CDR3 nucleotide sequence: TGCGCCAGCAGCTCCTCGGTCCCCGGGGGGGCATGGAAGAATGAGCAGTTCTTC. Filled out from reference TRBV5-1 and TRBJ2-1, the complete variable domain reads KAGVTQTPRYLIKTRGQQVTLSCSPISGHRSVSWYQQTPGQGLQFLFEYFSETQRNKGNFPGRFSGRQFSNSRSEMNVSTLELGDSALYLCASSSSVPGGAWKNEQFFGPGTRLTVL.